Presented here are 32 T cell receptor beta chains from one specimen sequenced in a study of blood T cell repertoires in COVID-19. Method: immunoSEQ multiplex PCR; TCRdb's copy keeps in-frame clones and lacks some. In the table there are some 260,000 clones, about four fifths of which are singletons. The source material was peripheral blood. The receptor source for this set is a young woman with acute or convalescent COVID-19.

This clone was seen only a few times. CDR3 sequence reads: CASSVSGQGNEKLFF. In DNA form, the CDR3 reads TGTGCCAGCAGCGTATCGGGACAGGGGAATGAAAAACTGTTTTTT. This rearrangement joins TRBV9 to TRBJ1-4, with 10 positions matching TRBD1. The germline gives CDR1 SGDLS, CDR2 YYNGEE. The V and J ends lost 1 base and 5 bases, in that order; junction bases with no gene match: 2. The CDR3 loop spans 15 amino acids.

This chain links TRBV18 with TRBJ2-7, with 9 bases lining up with TRBD2. After removal of 6 bases from V and 2 bases from J, the junction contained 5 bases not matched to a gene. The CDR3 extends over 14 amino acids. CDR1 KGHSH and CDR2 LQKENI come from the germline V gene. The CDR3 region has the DNA TGTGCCAGCTCGCCGACTAGCGGAACCTACGAGCAGTACTTC. It encodes CASSPTSGTYEQYF.

J is TRBJ2-3 and V is TRBV7-8; weak D call: TRBD2 (6 bases). The CDR3 totals 12 residues. CDR1 and CDR2 from the germline V gene are SGHVS and FQNEAQ. V lost 5 bases and J lost 11, with 14 bases in between. This CDR3 reads CASSPGGSRQYF. Here the CDR3 DNA reads TGTGCCAGCAGCCCCGGAGGGTCACGGCAGTATTTT.

This rearrangement joins TRBV3-1 (or the pseudogene TRBV3-2) to TRBJ2-7; 15 bases map to TRBD2. The V gene's germline CDR1 is LGHDT and CDR2 YNNKEL (reference sequence). This CDR3 has 18 amino acids. J lost 7 bases, V lost 3 bases, and 13 bases had no gene match. The chain's CDR3 is CASSQGLAGGISRREQYF. The DNA for the CDR3 is TGTGCCAGCAGCCAGGGACTAGCGGGAGGAATATCCAGACGGGAGCAGTACTTC.

V gene TRBV6-5 combines with J gene TRBJ2-1; 7 bases fit TRBD2. Germline V gene lookup returns CDR1 MNHEY and CDR2 SVGAGI. This CDR3 spans 15 amino acids. V trimming: 7 bases; J trimming: 5 bases; junction bases outside the gene matches: 11. The CDR3 spells CASTPSGGLNNEQFF. CDR3 DNA sequence: TGTGCCAGCACCCCTAGCGGAGGGCTAAACAATGAGCAGTTCTTC.

This chain links TRBV29-1 with TRBJ1-3; D call uncertain. Trimming left V 4 bases short and J 0 bases short, with 7 bases between. Germline assignment: CDR1 SQVTM and CDR2 ANQGSEA. CDR3 size: 13 residues. For the CDR3, the DNA is TGCAGCGTTGCAGGCAGCTCTGGAAACACCATATATTTT. It yields the protein CSVAGSSGNTIYF.

This clone has a single count. This chain uses TRBV7-9 with TRBJ2-3; D is perhaps TRBD2 (6 bases). This CDR3 has 14 amino acids. Per germline, CDR1 SEHNR and CDR2 FQNEAQ (reference sequence). Trimming removed 5 bases at V and 4 bases at J, with 13 bases between. The DNA for the CDR3 is TGTGCCAGCAGCCAACCGTTAGCGGCAGATACGCAGTATTTT. Translating it yields CASSQPLAADTQYF.

In nucleotides, the CDR3 is TGTGCCAGCAGACTACGGGGTTCCAGCAATCAGCCCCAGCATTTT. It encodes CASRLRGSSNQPQHF. The chain has TRBV27 and TRBJ1-5; no reliable D call. The CDR3 is made up of 15 amino acids. Trimming took 6 bases from V and 1 from J, leaving 13 bases between them. From germline, CDR1 is MNHEY and CDR2 SMNVEV (reference sequence).

The chain has TRBV6-1 and TRBJ1-1, with D maybe TRBD1 (5 bases). The ends were cut back, 2 bases at V and 4 bases at J, with 11 bases in the middle. From germline, CDR1 is MNHNS and CDR2 SASEGT. The CDR3 loop spans 14 amino acids. The CDR3 sequence is CASSEWGVATEAFF. The CDR3 nucleotides are TGTGCCAGCAGTGAATGGGGGGTGGCCACTGAAGCTTTCTTT.

The chain combines TRBV14 with TRBJ2-1; the D gene is possibly TRBD2 (6 bases). The length of the CDR3 is 15 residues. In germline, CDR1 is SGHDN, CDR2 FVKESK. V was clipped by 4 bases and J by 3 bases, with 13 bases between them. Here the CDR3 reads CASSLTSNFYNEQFF. The CDR3 bases are TGTGCCAGCAGCCTGACTAGTAACTTCTACAATGAGCAGTTCTTC.

The chain links TRBV19 to TRBJ1-5; perhaps TRBD1 as D (5 bases). The V end was cut by 8 bases, the J end by 3 bases, with 17 bases between. The CDR3 is 15 amino acids. Per the germline V gene, CDR1 is LNHDA and CDR2 is SQIVND (reference sequence). The CDR3 DNA follows: TGTGCCAGTCACTTGGGGGGTTTCGTCAATCAGCCCCAGCATTTT. Its translation: CASHLGGFVNQPQHF.

The chain joins TRBV29-1 to TRBJ2-5; 10 bases agree with TRBD2. The germline V gene has CDR1 SQVTM and CDR2 ANQGSEA. This CDR3 is built from 14 residues. V was pared by 5 bases and J by 2 bases, with 5 bases of the junction left unmatched. CDR3 residues: CSVRGLAKQETQYF. The CDR3 DNA reads TGCAGCGTTCGGGGACTAGCGAAGCAAGAGACCCAGTACTTC.

V and J are TRBV5-1 and TRBJ2-1; the D gene is possibly TRBD2 (6 bases). V was clipped by 9 bases and J by 1 base, with 17 bases between them. CDR1 is SGHRS, CDR2 YFSETQ, per germline. The CDR3 length is 15 residues. CDR3 loop: CATRELAGSYNEQFF. The CDR3 nucleotides are TGCGCCACCCGGGAGCTTGCGGGGTCCTACAATGAGCAGTTCTTC.

This clone showed up just a few times. V gene TRBV6-5 combines with J gene TRBJ1-4, with D unclear. Germline V CDR1 and CDR2: MNHEY, SVGAGI. V shed 2 bases and J shed 4 bases, with 11 bases lying between them. This CDR3 region has 15 residues. The chain's CDR3 is CASSYQTGDNEKLFF. The CDR3 DNA reads TGTGCCAGCAGTTACCAGACGGGAGATAATGAAAAACTGTTTTTT.

The chain joins TRBV7-2 to TRBJ1-5, with D uncertain. Germline V gives CDR1 SGHTA, CDR2 FQGNSA. The CDR3 consists of 16 residues. V lost 1 base to trimming and J lost 2 bases, with 12 bases between them. The DNA for the CDR3 is TGTGCCAGCAGCTTAGGATTATGGGGAGGCAATCAGCCCCAGCATTTT. Residues: CASSLGLWGGNQPQHF.

V and J are TRBV6-5 and TRBJ2-1; D unclear. This CDR3 contains 13 residues. Looked up from germline, CDR1 is MNHEY and CDR2 is SVGAGI. V was pared by 1 base and J by 5 bases, with 6 bases between. CDR3 amino acids: CASSYYRDNEQFF. In DNA form, the CDR3 reads TGTGCCAGCAGTTACTACCGAGACAATGAGCAGTTCTTC.

The chain recombines TRBV30 with TRBJ1-2, with a tentative D call TRBD1 (5 bases). The CDR3 spans 17 residues. Trimming stripped 2 bases from V and 4 bases from J, with 23 bases between. CDR1 is GTSNPN, CDR2 SVGIG, per germline (reference sequence). The CDR3 here is CAWSPGGWSSFGYGYTF. CDR3 nucleotide sequence: TGTGCCTGGAGTCCCGGGGGTTGGTCGTCATTCGGCTATGGCTACACCTTC.

On this clone: The same CDR3 is also encoded by other DNA sequences in this sample. The chain joins TRBV6-5 to TRBJ1-5, with TRBD1 matching over 9 bases. The CDR3 is 14 residues long. V trimming: 6 bases; J trimming: 1 base; junction bases outside the gene matches: 1. The germline V gene encodes CDR1 MNHEY and CDR2 SVGAGI. CDR3 nucleotide sequence: TGTGCCAGCAGGGGACAGGGAAGCAATCAGCCCCAGCATTTT. It specifies CASRGQGSNQPQHF.

The V and J genes are TRBV18 and TRBJ2-3; 15 nucleotides line up with TRBD2. The V segment lost 6 bases and the J segment 0 bases; nucleotides outside the gene matches: 10. The V gene's germline CDR1 is KGHSH and CDR2 LQKENI. CDR3 length equals 19 residues. The CDR3 loop reads CASSPGLAGGPSSTDTQYF. The CDR3 coding sequence is TGTGCCAGCTCCCCCGGACTAGCGGGAGGGCCCTCGAGCACAGATACGCAGTATTTT. Full variable domain (remainder filled in from reference TRBV18 and TRBJ2-3): NAGVMQNPRHLVRRRGQEARLRCSPMKGHSHVYWYRQLPEEGLKFMVYLQKENIIDESGMPKERFSAEFPKEGPSILRIQQVVRGDSAAYFCASSPGLAGGPSSTDTQYFGPGTRLTVL.

The chain links TRBV19 to TRBJ2-5; the match to TRBD1 covers 8 bases. The ends lost 6 bases at V and 4 bases at J; junction bases unmatched: 4. Germline values: CDR1 LNHDA, CDR2 SQIVND (reference sequence). CDR3 size: 13 residues. This CDR3 reads CASSLDRGETQYF. In DNA form, the CDR3 reads TGTGCCAGTAGCCTAGACAGGGGAGAGACCCAGTACTTC.

The chain recombines TRBV20-1 with TRBJ1-3, with D perhaps TRBD1 (6 bases). The CDR3 runs 15 residues. V shed 3 bases and J shed 4 bases, with 16 bases lying between them. The germline V gene encodes CDR1 DFQATT and CDR2 SNEGSKA (reference sequence). The CDR3 region is CSASVSGARGNTIYF. The CDR3 DNA reads TGCAGTGCTAGTGTTTCAGGGGCGCGAGGAAACACCATATATTTT.

V is TRBV12-3 or TRBV12-4 and J is TRBJ2-7; no definite D call. V lost 5 bases and J lost 3, with 8 bases in between. CDR3 length equals 12 residues. The chain's CDR3 is CASSRHSYEQYF. As DNA, the CDR3 is TGTGCCAGCAGTCGTCACAGCTACGAGCAGTACTTC.

This clone is a singleton in its sample. The chain carries TRBV29-1 and TRBJ2-7; 12 positions agree with TRBD2. The CDR3 length is 16 residues. Germline CDR1 is SQVTM and CDR2 is ANQGSEA. The V and J ends lost 1 base and 3 bases, in that order; junction bases with no gene match: 7. The CDR3 protein is CSVEGLAGALGYEQYF. The CDR3 bases are TGCAGCGTTGAAGGACTAGCGGGAGCCCTTGGCTACGAGCAGTACTTC.

The table lists this clone with a count of one. The chain joins TRBV28 to TRBJ2-1, with TRBD2 matching 7 bases. V lost 4 bases and J lost 5; bases outside the gene matches: 11. The CDR3 has 16 amino acids. Germline-derived CDR1 and CDR2 are MDHEN and SYDVKM. DNA for the CDR3: TGTGCCAGCAGTTGGGTAGCGGGTCTCCTTAACAATGAGCAGTTCTTC. This sequence encodes CASSWVAGLLNNEQFF.

The chain couples TRBV5-6 to TRBJ1-2; D call uncertain. V was clipped by 0 bases and J by 1 base, with 13 bases between them. The CDR3 length is 16 residues. In germline, CDR1 is SGHDT, CDR2 YYEEEE. CDR3 nucleotides: TGTGCCAGCAGCTTGGGTCGATCAGGATTTAACTATGGCTACACCTTC. Translation gives CASSLGRSGFNYGYTF.

The V and J genes are TRBV13 and TRBJ1-6, with 7 positions matching TRBD1. Germline V lookup: CDR1 PRHDT, CDR2 FYEKMQ (reference sequence). The CDR3 sequence is 14 residues long. V dropped 5 bases and J dropped 13; count of bases not matched to a gene: 11. DNA for the CDR3: TGTGCCAGCAGCCTTCGAGGGGGCCTGGGCCCCCTCCACTTT. The encoded protein is CASSLRGGLGPLHF.

The V gene is TRBV5-1, the J gene TRBJ1-1; no clear D gene. The CDR3 consists of 16 residues. Germline loops: CDR1 SGHRS, CDR2 YFSETQ. V was pared by 1 base and J by 1 base, with 14 bases between. The CDR3 DNA sequence: TGCGCCAGCAGCTTGTTTCCACAAACCAGGAACACTGAAGCTTTCTTT. Amino acids: CASSLFPQTRNTEAFF.

The chain is built from TRBV10-2 and TRBJ2-2; no definite D call. Germline CDR1 and CDR2: WSHSY and SAAADI. The V gene lost 10 bases and the J gene lost 0 bases, with 9 bases spanning the gap. This CDR3 region has 13 residues. The CDR3 sequence: CATEISNTGELFF. CDR3 DNA: TGCGCCACGGAGATATCGAACACCGGGGAGCTGTTTTTT.

The J gene is TRBJ1-2, the V gene TRBV7-2; D gene uncertain. The CDR3 has 16 residues. Trimming removed 1 base at V and 5 bases at J, with 17 bases between. From germline, CDR1 is SGHTA and CDR2 FQGNSA. Here the CDR3 DNA reads TGTGCCAGCAGCTTAGAATTGGAGGGCCTAGGGTATGGCTACACCTTC. Protein product: CASSLELEGLGYGYTF.

V and J are TRBV5-6 and TRBJ2-1, with unresolved D. The CDR3 has 14 residues. The germline gives CDR1 SGHDT, CDR2 YYEEEE. V was shortened by 2 bases and J by 0 bases, with 6 bases between the two germline ends. The CDR3 bases are TGTGCCAGCAGCTTATACAGCTCCTACAATGAGCAGTTCTTC. Translated: CASSLYSSYNEQFF.

This chain connects TRBV14 to TRBJ2-7; 9 bases are shared with TRBD1. This CDR3 spans 16 amino acids. The V gene end was trimmed by 4 bases and the J gene end by 3 bases; junction bases not matched to a gene: 10. In germline, CDR1 is SGHDN, CDR2 FVKESK. The CDR3 protein is CASSLKEGTGYYEQYF. The CDR3 coding sequence is TGTGCCAGCAGCCTCAAGGAGGGGACAGGGTACTACGAGCAGTACTTC.

A word on this clone: A junction boundary mismatches the germline segment, possibly from a read error. V gene TRBV13 combines with J gene TRBJ2-7, with a tentative D call TRBD1 (6 bases). Germline CDR1 and CDR2: PRHDT and FYEKMQ (reference sequence). This CDR3 is 11 amino acids long. CDR3 protein: CASSLGFGQSF. For the CDR3, the DNA is TGTGCCAGCAGCTTAGGTTTCGGACAGAGCTTC.